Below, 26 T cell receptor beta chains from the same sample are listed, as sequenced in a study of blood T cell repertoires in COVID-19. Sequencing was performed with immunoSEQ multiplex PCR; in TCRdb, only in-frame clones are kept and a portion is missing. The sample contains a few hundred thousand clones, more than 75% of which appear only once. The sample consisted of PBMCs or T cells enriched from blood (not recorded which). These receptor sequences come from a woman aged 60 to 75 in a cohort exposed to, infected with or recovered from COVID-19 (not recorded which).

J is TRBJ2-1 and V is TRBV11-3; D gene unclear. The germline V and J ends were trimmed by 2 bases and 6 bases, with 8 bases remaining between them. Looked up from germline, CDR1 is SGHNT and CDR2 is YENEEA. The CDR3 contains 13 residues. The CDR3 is CASSLISGNEQFF. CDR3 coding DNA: TGTGCCAGCAGCTTAATTAGTGGCAATGAGCAGTTCTTC.

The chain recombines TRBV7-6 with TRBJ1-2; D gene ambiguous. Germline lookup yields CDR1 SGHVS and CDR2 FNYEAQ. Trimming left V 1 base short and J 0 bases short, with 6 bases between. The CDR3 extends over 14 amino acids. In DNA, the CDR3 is TGTGCCAGCAGCTTAGACAGTCCTAACTATGGCTACACCTTC. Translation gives CASSLDSPNYGYTF. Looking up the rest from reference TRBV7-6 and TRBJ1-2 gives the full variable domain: GAGVSQSPRYKVTKRGQDVALRCDPISGHVSLYWYRQALGQGPEFLTYFNYEAQQDKSGLPNDRFSAERPEGSISTLTIQRTEQRDSAMYRCASSLDSPNYGYTFGSGTRLTVV.

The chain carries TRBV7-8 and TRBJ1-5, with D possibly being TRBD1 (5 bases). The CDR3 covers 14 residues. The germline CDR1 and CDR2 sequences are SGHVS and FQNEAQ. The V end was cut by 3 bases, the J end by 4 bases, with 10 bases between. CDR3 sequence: CASSFGQGNQPQHF. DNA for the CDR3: TGTGCCAGCAGCTTCGGGCAGGGTAATCAGCCCCAGCATTTT.

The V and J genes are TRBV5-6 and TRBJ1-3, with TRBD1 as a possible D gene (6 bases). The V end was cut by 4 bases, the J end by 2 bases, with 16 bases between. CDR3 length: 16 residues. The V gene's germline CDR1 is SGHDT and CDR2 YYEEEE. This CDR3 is CASSPGQSIPGNTIYF. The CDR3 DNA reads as TGTGCCAGCAGCCCAGGACAGTCTATCCCTGGAAACACCATATATTTT.

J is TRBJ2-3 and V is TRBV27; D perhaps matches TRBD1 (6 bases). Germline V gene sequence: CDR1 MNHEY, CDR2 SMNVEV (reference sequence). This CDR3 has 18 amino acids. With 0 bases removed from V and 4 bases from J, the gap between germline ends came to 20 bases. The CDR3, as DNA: TGTGCCAGCAGTTTATCGCCTTGGGGCACAGGGCCCGCAGATACGCAGTATTTT. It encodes CASSLSPWGTGPADTQYF.

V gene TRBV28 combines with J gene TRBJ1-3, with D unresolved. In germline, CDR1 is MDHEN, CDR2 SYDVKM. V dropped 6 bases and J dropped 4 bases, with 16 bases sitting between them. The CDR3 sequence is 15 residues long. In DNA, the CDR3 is TGTGCCAGCAGGAGGCCCTCGAGTAAAGGAAACACCATATATTTT. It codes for CASRRPSSKGNTIYF.

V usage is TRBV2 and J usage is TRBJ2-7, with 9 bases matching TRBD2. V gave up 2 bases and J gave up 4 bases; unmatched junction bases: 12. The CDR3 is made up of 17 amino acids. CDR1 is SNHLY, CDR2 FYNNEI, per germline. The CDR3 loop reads CASSERASGNRLYEQYF. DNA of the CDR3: TGTGCCAGCAGTGAACGGGCTAGCGGGAACCGGTTGTACGAGCAGTACTTC.

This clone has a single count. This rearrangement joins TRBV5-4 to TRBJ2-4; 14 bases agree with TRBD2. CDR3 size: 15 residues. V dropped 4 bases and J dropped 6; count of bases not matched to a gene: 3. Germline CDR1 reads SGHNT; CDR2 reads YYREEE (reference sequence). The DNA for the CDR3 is TGTGCCAGCAGCGCGGGACTAGCGGGAGCAAACATTCAGTACTTC. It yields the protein CASSAGLAGANIQYF.

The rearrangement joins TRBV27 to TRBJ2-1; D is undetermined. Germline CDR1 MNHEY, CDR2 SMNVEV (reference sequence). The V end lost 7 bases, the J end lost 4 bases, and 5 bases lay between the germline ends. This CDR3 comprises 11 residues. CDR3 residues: CASIKYNEQFF. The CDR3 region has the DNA TGTGCCAGCATTAAATACAATGAGCAGTTCTTC.

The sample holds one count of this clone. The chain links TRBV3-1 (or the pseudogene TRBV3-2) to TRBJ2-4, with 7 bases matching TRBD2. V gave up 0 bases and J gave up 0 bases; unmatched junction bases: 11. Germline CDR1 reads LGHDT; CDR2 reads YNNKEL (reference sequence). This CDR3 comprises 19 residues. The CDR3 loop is CASSQESSGTSQAKNIQYF. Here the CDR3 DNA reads TGTGCCAGCAGCCAAGAGTCTAGCGGTACTAGCCAAGCCAAAAACATTCAGTACTTC.

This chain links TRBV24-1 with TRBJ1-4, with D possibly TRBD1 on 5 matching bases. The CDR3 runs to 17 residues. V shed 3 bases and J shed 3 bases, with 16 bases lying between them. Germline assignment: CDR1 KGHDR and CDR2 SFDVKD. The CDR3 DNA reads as TGTGCCACCAGTGATCGCGGGACGGGGGTATCTAATGAAAAACTGTTTTTT. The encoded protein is CATSDRGTGVSNEKLFF.

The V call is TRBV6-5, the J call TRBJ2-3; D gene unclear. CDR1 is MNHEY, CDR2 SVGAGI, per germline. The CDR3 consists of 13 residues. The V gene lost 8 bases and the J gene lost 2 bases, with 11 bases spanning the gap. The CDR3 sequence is CASGGPHTDTQYF. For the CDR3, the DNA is TGTGCCAGCGGCGGTCCGCACACAGATACGCAGTATTTT.

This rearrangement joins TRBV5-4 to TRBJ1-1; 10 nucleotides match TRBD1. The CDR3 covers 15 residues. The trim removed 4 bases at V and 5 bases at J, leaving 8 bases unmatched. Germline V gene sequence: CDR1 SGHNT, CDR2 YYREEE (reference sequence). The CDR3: CASSPGTGAGTEAFF. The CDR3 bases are TGTGCCAGCAGCCCAGGGACAGGGGCGGGAACTGAAGCTTTCTTT. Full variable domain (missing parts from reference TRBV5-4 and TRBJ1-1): ETGVTQSPTHLIKTRGQQVTLRCSSQSGHNTVSWYQQALGQGPQFIFQYYREEENGRGNFPPRFSGLQFPNYSSELNVNALELDDSALYLCASSPGTGAGTEAFFGQGTRLTVV.

This CDR3 reads CASSESARGNQPQHF. The CDR3 coding sequence is TGCGCCAGCAGTGAGTCAGCCAGGGGCAATCAGCCCCAGCATTTT. This sequence joins TRBV10-2 and TRBJ1-5; TRBD1 might be the D (5 bases). CDR1 is WSHSY, CDR2 SAAADI, per germline. The CDR3 covers 15 residues. V shed 0 bases and J shed 2 bases, with 8 bases lying between them.

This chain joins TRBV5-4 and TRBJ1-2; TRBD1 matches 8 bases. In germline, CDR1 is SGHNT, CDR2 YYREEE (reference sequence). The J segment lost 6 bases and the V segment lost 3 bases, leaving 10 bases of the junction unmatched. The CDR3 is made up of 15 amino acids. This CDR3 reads CASSWRGQGVDGYTF. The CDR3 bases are TGTGCCAGCAGCTGGCGTGGACAGGGAGTGGATGGCTACACCTTC.

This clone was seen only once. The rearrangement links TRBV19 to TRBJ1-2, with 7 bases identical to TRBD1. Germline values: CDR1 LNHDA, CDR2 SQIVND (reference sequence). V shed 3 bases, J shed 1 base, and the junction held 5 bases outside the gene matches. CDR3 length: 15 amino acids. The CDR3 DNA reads TGTGCCAGTAGTATCTGGACAGGAGGTAACTATGGCTACACCTTC. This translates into CASSIWTGGNYGYTF.

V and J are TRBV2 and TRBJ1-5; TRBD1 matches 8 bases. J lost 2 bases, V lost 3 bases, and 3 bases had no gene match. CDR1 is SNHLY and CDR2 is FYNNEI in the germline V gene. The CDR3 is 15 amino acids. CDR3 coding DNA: TGTGCCAGCAGTGAGCAGACAGGGGGCAATCAGCCCCAGCATTTT. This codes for CASSEQTGGNQPQHF.

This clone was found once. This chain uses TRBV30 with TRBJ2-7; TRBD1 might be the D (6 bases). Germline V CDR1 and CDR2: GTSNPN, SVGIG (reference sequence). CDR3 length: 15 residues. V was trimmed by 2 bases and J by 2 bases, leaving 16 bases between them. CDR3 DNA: TGTGCCTGGAGTATAAGACAGGCCTTAGCCTACGAGCAGTACTTC. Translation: CAWSIRQALAYEQYF.

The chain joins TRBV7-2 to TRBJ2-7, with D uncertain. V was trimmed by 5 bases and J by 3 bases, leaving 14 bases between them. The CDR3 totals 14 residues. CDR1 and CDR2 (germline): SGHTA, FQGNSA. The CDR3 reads CASSRPPLGYEQYF. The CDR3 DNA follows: TGTGCCAGCAGCCGCCCTCCTCTAGGCTACGAGCAGTACTTC.

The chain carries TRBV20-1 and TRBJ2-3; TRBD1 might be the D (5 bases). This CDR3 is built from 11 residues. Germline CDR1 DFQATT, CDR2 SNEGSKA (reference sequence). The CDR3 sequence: CSGQHTDTQYF. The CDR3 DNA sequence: TGCAGCGGACAACACACAGATACGCAGTATTTT.

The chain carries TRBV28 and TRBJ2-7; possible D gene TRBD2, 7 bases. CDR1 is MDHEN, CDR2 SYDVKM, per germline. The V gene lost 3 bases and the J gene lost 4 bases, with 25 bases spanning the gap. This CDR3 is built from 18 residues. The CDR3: CASSLWRSSGGGPYEQYF. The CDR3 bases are TGTGCCAGCAGTTTGTGGAGGTCTAGCGGAGGGGGGCCTTACGAGCAGTACTTC.

The CDR3 sequence is CATSRDLGLKNIQYF. The CDR3 DNA reads as TGTGCCACCAGCAGAGATTTGGGCCTCAAAAACATTCAGTACTTC. The chain carries TRBV15 and TRBJ2-4, with D unresolved. Trimming took off 0 bases at V and 3 bases at J, with 9 bases between the two ends. This CDR3 comprises 15 residues. Germline V gene lookup returns CDR1 LNHNV and CDR2 YYDKDF (reference sequence).

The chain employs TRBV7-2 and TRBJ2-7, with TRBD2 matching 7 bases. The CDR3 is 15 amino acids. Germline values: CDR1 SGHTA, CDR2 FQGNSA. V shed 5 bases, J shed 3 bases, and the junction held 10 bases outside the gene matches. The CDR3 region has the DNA TGTGCCAGCAGCACCGGACTAGTTTCCGTCTACGAGCAGTACTTC. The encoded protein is CASSTGLVSVYEQYF.

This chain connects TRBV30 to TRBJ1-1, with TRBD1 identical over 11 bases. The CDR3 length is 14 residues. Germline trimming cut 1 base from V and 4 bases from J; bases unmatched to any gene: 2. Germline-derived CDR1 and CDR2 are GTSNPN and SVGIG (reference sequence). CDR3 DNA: TGTGCCTGGAGTGCAGGACAGGGGGCCACTGAAGCTTTCTTT. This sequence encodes CAWSAGQGATEAFF.

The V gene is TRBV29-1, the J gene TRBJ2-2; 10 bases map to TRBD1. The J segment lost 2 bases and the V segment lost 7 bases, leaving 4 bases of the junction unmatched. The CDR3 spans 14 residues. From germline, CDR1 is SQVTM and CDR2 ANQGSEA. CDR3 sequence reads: CSARQGANTGELFF. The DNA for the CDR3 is TGCAGCGCTCGACAGGGGGCAAACACCGGGGAGCTGTTTTTT.

The CDR3 nucleotides read TGTGCCAGCAGCTCAGCAGGACTTCCCTCCTACAATGAGCAGTTCTTC. Translating gives CASSSAGLPSYNEQFF. The genes are TRBV11-1 and TRBJ2-1; D might be TRBD2 (5 bases). The germline gives CDR1 SGHAT, CDR2 FQDESV (reference sequence). The CDR3 runs to 16 residues. V was trimmed by 4 bases and J by 0 bases, leaving 13 bases between them.